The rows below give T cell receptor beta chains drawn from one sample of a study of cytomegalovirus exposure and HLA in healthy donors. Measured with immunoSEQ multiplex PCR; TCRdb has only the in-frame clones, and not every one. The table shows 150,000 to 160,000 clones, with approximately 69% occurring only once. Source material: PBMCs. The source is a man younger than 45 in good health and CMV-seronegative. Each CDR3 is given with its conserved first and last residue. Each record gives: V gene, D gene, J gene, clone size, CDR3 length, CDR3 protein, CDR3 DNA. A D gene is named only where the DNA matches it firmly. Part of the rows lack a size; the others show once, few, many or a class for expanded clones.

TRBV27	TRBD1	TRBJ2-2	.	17	CASSLFGRDREGGELFF	TGTGCCAGCAGTTTATTCGGTCGGGACAGGGAAGGCGGGGAGCTGTTTTTT
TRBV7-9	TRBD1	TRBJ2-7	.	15	CASSARDRPSYEQYF	TGTGCCAGCAGCGCCAGGGACAGACCCTCCTACGAGCAGTACTTC
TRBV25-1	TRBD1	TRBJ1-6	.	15	CASSQTGQGFLPLHF	TGTGCCAGCAGTCAGACGGGACAGGGGTTTTTACCCCTCCACTTT
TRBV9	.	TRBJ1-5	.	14	CASSVEGGNQPQHF	TGTGCCAGCAGCGTAGAGGGGGGCAATCAGCCCCAGCATTTT
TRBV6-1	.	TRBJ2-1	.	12	CASRQGLNEQFF	TGTGCCAGCAGACAGGGATTGAATGAGCAGTTCTTC
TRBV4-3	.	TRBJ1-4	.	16	CASSQVLRGNDEKLFF	TGCGCCAGCAGCCAAGTGCTCCGGGGGAACGATGAAAAACTGTTTTTT
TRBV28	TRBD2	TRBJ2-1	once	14	CASSFRGGAWEQFF	TGTGCCAGCAGTTTCCGCGGGGGGGCATGGGAGCAGTTCTTC
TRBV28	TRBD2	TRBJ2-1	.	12	CASRGGYNEQFF	TGTGCCAGCAGGGGGGGGTACAATGAGCAGTTCTTC
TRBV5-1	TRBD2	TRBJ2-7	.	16	CASSLPGLAGSYEQYF	TGCGCCAGCAGCTTGCCAGGACTAGCGGGGTCCTACGAGCAGTACTTC
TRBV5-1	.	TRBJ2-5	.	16	CASSLSYGQHQETQYF	TGCGCCAGCAGCTTGTCCTATGGACAGCACCAAGAGACCCAGTACTTC
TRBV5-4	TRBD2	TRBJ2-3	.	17	CAISLGGGGANTDTQYF	TGTGCCATCAGCCTGGGTGGCGGGGGGGCTAACACAGATACGCAGTATTTT
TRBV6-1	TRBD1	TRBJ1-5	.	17	CASSATGTAYSNQPQHF	TGTGCCAGCAGTGCCACCGGGACAGCTTATAGCAATCAGCCCCAGCATTTT
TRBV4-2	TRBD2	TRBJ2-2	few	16	CASSQNSGGAVVELFF	TGTGCCAGCAGCCAAAACAGCGGGGGGGCCGTCGTGGAGCTGTTTTTT
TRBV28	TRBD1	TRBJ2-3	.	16	CASSDPGTVLADTQYF	TGTGCCAGCAGTGACCCCGGGACAGTGCTTGCAGATACGCAGTATTTT
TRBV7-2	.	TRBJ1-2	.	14	CASSSSQGRCGYTF	TGTGCCAGCAGCTCGTCCCAGGGAAGATGTGGCTACACCTTC
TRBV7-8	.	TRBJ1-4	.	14	CASSTSVAEEKLFF	TGTGCCAGCAGCACCTCGGTGGCGGAAGAAAAACTGTTTTTT
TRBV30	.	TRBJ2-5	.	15	CAWSQGVANRETQYF	TGTGCCTGGAGCCAAGGGGTAGCTAATCGAGAGACCCAGTACTTC
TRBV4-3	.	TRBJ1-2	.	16	CASSQSTTGSFYGYTF	TGCGCCAGCAGCCAATCTACTACAGGGAGCTTCTATGGCTACACCTTC
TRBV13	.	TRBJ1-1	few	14	CASTLWTVNTEAFF	TGTGCCAGCACCCTATGGACAGTGAACACTGAAGCTTTCTTT